A selection of T cell receptor beta chains follows, all from one sample in a study of T cell responses to AZD1222 COVID-19 vaccine. Sequencing used immunoSEQ multiplex PCR; TCRdb keeps in-frame clones, though not all of them. The table lists roughly 54,000 clones, around 90% of them singletons. The starting material was peripheral blood, obtained 28 days after the second AZD1222 dose. Every receptor here comes from an adult who received the AZD1222 COVID-19 vaccine. The CDR3 runs from the conserved cysteine through the conserved F or W. A D gene is named only where the DNA matches it firmly. Where a row states a size, it is once, few, many or the class of an expanded clone; other rows omit it.

clone size	V gene	D gene	J gene	CDR3 protein	CDR3 DNA
.	TRBV5-6	.	TRBJ2-7	CASSLKPQGDYEQYF	TGTGCCAGCAGCCTAAAACCCCAGGGAGACTACGAGCAGTACTTC
.	TRBV5-1	TRBD2	TRBJ2-6	CASSLGQGGSGANVLTF	TGCGCCAGCAGCTTGGGGCAGGGAGGGTCTGGGGCCAACGTCCTGACTTTC
.	TRBV4-1	.	TRBJ1-1	CASSPWGGTEAFF	TGCGCCAGCAGCCCCTGGGGCGGCACTGAAGCTTTCTTT
.	TRBV5-1	.	TRBJ1-3	CASSWDGQQSSGNTIYF	TGCGCCAGCAGCTGGGACGGACAGCAAAGCTCTGGAAACACCATATATTTT
.	TRBV9	.	TRBJ2-3	CASGTLVDDTQYF	TGTGCCAGCGGGACTTTAGTGGATGATACGCAGTATTTT
.	TRBV7-9	.	TRBJ2-7	CASSRGRLRYEQYF	TGTGCCAGCAGCCGAGGGAGATTGCGTTACGAGCAGTACTTC
.	TRBV7-2	TRBD1	TRBJ1-2	CASSLDRVYGYTF	TGTGCCAGCAGCTTGGACAGGGTTTATGGCTACACCTTC
.	TRBV13	.	TRBJ1-5	CASSLGGGQPQHF	TGTGCCAGCAGCTTAGGGGGGGGTCAGCCCCAGCATTTT
once	TRBV5-4	TRBD1	TRBJ1-2	CASSEDRGPDYGYTF	TGTGCCAGCAGCGAGGACAGGGGGCCGGACTATGGCTACACCTTC
.	TRBV30	.	TRBJ1-6	CAWSVFPTTLHF	TGTGCCTGGAGTGTATTCCCTACTACCCTCCACTTT
.	TRBV18	.	TRBJ2-7	CASSPPVSGSYEQYF	TGTGCCAGCTCACCCCCCGTGAGCGGCAGCTACGAGCAGTACTTC
once	TRBV18	TRBD2	TRBJ2-1	CASSPATSGRGEQFF	TGTGCCAGCTCCCCCGCGACTAGCGGGAGAGGTGAGCAGTTCTTC
.	TRBV6-2/TRBV6-3	TRBD2	TRBJ2-1	CASSSSLSGTSGPREYNEQFF	TGTGCCAGCAGTTCGAGCTTATCCGGGACTAGCGGTCCTCGGGAGTACAATGAGCAGTTCTTC
.	TRBV6-5	.	TRBJ1-2	CASLPLRLWGYTF	TGTGCCAGCCTTCCCCTACGGCTTTGGGGCTACACCTTC
.	TRBV12-1	.	TRBJ2-7	CASSLDRAVSAEQYF	TGTGCCAGCAGCCTCGACAGGGCGGTTTCTGCCGAGCAGTACTTC
once	TRBV5-1	TRBD1	TRBJ1-4	CASSLSRQGAEKLFF	TGCGCCAGCAGCCTATCCCGACAGGGGGCAGAAAAACTGTTTTTT
.	TRBV30	.	TRBJ1-1	CAWRSGGHTEAFF	TGTGCCTGGAGATCGGGGGGTCACACTGAAGCTTTCTTT
.	TRBV29-1	.	TRBJ2-1	CSAQRGGEQFF	TGCAGCGCTCAAAGAGGCGGTGAGCAGTTCTTC
.	TRBV7-9	.	TRBJ1-6	CASSLAGVTINSPLHF	TGTGCCAGCAGCTTAGCTGGGGTTACCATTAATTCACCCCTCCACTTT
.	TRBV27	.	TRBJ2-2	CASRIRGTAGTGELFF	TGTGCCAGCAGAATACGGGGGACAGCTGGAACCGGGGAGCTGTTTTTT